This is a list of T cell receptor beta chains from one sample in a study of blood T cell repertoires in COVID-19. TCRdb's table, derived via immunoSEQ multiplex PCR, lists solely in-frame clones and lacks some. The data show just over 300,000 clones, roughly 91% seen once. Sequencing input: peripheral blood. These TCRs come from a woman aged 25 to 39 with COVID-19, enrolled during active disease. Both conserved end residues are part of each CDR3. D genes are given only for firm matches. Clone size, where shown, is once, few, many, or a class for clones that have expanded.

J,V,size,D,CDR3,DNA
TRBJ2-1,TRBV19,NA,TRBD1,CASGVGQGVEQFF,TGTGCCAGTGGGGTGGGACAGGGGGTTGAGCAGTTCTTC
TRBJ2-7,TRBV6-1,NA,TRBD2,CASSEPSGGPSSYEQYF,TGTGCCAGCAGTGAACCTAGCGGGGGACCGAGCTCCTACGAGCAGTACTTC
TRBJ2-7,TRBV27,NA,NA,CASSLYYAYEQYF,TGTGCCAGCAGTTTATATTATGCGTACGAGCAGTACTTC
TRBJ1-1,TRBV7-2,once,NA,CASSLAYRSTEAFF,TGTGCCAGCAGCTTAGCTTACAGAAGCACTGAAGCTTTCTTT
TRBJ2-2,TRBV27,NA,NA,CASPQRDTGELFF,TGTGCCAGCCCCCAGCGGGACACCGGGGAGCTGTTTTTT
TRBJ2-1,TRBV11-2,NA,TRBD2,CASSLGGLAAQFF,TGTGCCAGCAGCTTAGGTGGACTAGCGGCGCAGTTCTTC
TRBJ1-1,TRBV27,once,TRBD1,CASSPGQAMNTEAFF,TGTGCCAGCAGTCCCGGACAGGCAATGAACACTGAAGCTTTCTTT
TRBJ1-5,TRBV28,few,TRBD1,CASSPRTGANQPQHF,TGTGCCAGCAGTCCGCGGACAGGGGCAAATCAGCCCCAGCATTTT
TRBJ1-3,TRBV7-9,NA,NA,CAIGGAGSSGNTIYF,TGTGCCATTGGCGGGGCCGGCAGCTCTGGAAACACCATATATTTT
TRBJ1-1,TRBV28,once,TRBD1,CASSSQGENTEAFF,TGTGCCAGCAGTTCACAGGGGGAGAACACTGAAGCTTTCTTT
TRBJ2-3,TRBV10-3,NA,NA,CAISESTLPDTQYF,TGTGCCATCAGTGAGTCGACATTACCAGATACGCAGTATTTT
TRBJ1-1,TRBV10-3,NA,NA,CAISERTMNTEAFF,TGTGCCATCAGTGAAAGGACAATGAACACTGAAGCTTTCTTT
TRBJ2-2,TRBV7-9,NA,NA,CASSPYGELFF,TGTGCCAGCAGCCCTTACGGGGAGCTGTTTTTT
TRBJ2-1,TRBV6-4,NA,NA,CASSNTGTNEQFF,TGTGCCAGCAGTAATACAGGGACCAATGAGCAGTTCTTC
TRBJ2-7,TRBV12-5,NA,NA,CASGLADSYEQYF,TGTGCTAGTGGTTTGGCAGACAGCTACGAGCAGTACTTC
TRBJ1-1,TRBV2,once,NA,CASGKHQGNTEAFF,TGTGCCAGCGGCAAGCATCAGGGGAACACTGAAGCTTTCTTT
TRBJ1-2,TRBV6-5,NA,NA,CASSYPGFYGYTF,TGTGCCAGCAGTTACCCAGGGTTCTATGGCTACACCTTC
TRBJ1-5,TRBV29-1,NA,NA,CSVEPNRVRNQPQHF,TGCAGCGTTGAACCCAACAGGGTTCGCAATCAGCCCCAGCATTTT